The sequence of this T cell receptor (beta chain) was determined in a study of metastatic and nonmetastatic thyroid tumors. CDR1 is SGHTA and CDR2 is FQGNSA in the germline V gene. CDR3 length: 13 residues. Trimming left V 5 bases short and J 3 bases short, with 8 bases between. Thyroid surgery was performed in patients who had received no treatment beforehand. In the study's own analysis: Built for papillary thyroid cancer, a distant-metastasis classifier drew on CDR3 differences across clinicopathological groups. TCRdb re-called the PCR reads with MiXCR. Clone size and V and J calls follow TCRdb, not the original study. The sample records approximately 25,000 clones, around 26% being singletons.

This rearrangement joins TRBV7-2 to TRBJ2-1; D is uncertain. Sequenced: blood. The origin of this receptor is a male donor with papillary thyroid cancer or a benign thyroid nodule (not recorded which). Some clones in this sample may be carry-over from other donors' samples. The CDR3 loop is CASSVDIYNEQFF. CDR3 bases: TGTGCCAGCAGCGTAGATATCTACAATGAGCAGTTCTTC.